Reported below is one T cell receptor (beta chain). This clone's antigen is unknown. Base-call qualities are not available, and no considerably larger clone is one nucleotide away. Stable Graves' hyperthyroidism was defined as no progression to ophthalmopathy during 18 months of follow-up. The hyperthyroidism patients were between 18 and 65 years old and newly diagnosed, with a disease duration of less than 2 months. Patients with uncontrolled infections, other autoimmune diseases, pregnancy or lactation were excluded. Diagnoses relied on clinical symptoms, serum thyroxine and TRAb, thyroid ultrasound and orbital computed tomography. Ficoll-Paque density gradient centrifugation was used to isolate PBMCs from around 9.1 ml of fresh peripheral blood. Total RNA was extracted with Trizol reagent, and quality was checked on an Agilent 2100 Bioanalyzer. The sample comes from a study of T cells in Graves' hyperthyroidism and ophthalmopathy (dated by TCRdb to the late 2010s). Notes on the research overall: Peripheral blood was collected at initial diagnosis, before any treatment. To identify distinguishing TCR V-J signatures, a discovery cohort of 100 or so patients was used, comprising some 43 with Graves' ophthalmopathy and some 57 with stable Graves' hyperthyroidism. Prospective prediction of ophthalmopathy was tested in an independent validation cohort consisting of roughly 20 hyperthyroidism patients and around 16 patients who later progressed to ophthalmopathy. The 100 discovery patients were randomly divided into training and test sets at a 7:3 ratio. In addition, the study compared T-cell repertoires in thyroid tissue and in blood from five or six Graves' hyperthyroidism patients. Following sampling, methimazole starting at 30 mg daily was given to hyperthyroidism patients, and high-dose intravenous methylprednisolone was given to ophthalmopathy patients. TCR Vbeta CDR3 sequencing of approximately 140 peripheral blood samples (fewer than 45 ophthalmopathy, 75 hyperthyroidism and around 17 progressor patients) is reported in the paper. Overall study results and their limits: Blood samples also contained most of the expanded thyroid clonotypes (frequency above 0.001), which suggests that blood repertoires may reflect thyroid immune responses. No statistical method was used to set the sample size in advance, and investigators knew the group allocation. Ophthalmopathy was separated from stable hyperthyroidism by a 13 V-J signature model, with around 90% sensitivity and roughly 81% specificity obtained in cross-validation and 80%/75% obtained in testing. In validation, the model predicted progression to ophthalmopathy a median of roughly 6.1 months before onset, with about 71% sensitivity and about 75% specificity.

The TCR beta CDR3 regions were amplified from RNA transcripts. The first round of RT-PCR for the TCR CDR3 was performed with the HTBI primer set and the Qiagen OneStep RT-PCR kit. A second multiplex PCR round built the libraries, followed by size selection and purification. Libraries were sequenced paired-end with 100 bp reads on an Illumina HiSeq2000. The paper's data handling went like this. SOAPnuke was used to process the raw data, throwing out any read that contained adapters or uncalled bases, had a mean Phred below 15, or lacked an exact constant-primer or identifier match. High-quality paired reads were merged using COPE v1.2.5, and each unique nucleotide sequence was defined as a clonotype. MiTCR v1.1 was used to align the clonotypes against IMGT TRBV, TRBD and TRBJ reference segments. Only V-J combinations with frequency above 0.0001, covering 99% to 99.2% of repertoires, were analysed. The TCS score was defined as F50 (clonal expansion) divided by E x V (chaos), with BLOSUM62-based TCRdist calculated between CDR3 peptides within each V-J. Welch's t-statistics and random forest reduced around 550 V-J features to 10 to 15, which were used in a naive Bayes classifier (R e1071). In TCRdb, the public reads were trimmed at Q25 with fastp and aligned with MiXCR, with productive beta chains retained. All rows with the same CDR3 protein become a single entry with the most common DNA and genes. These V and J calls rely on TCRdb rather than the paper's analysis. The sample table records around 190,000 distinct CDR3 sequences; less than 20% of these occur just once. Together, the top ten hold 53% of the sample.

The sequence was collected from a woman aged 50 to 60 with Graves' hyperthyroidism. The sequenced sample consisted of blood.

The CDR3 is CASSQGQVPNEQFF. The DNA is as follows: TGTGCCAGCAGCCAAGGACAAGTTCCAAATGAGCAGTTCTTC. The V and J segments used are TRBV3-1 and TRBJ2-1; no D gene can be assigned with confidence. CDR1 and CDR2, looked up from the germline V gene (reference sequence), are LGHDT and YNNKEL. Relative to germline, V is 1 base shorter and J is 7 bases shorter, with 11 bases between their ends. The CDR3 holds 14 amino acids from the cysteine to the phenylalanine. Left in the record is the CDR3 DNA by itself, 42 bases read in frame from the first base.